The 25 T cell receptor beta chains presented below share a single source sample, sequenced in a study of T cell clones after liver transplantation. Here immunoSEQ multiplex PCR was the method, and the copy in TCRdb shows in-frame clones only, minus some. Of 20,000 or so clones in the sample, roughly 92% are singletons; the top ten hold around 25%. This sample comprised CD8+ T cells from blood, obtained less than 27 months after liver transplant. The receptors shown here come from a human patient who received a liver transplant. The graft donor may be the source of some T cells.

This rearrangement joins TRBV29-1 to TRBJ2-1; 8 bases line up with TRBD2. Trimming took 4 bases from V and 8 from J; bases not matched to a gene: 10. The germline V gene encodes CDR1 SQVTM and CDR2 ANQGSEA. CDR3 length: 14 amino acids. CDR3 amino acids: CSVGPAGVVDEQFF. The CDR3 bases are TGCAGCGTTGGTCCAGCGGGAGTTGTCGATGAGCAGTTCTTC.

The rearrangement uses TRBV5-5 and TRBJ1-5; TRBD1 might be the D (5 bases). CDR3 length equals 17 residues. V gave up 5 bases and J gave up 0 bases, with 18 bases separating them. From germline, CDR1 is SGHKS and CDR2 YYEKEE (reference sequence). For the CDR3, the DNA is TGTGCCAGCAGGCTGACCGGGACGCCCACTAGCAATCAGCCCCAGCATTTT. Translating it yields CASRLTGTPTSNQPQHF. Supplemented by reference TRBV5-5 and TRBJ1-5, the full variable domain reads DAGVTQSPTHLIKTRGQQVTLRCSPISGHKSVSWYQQVLGQGPQFIFQYYEKEERGRGNFPDRFSARQFPNYSSELNVNALLLGDSALYLCASRLTGTPTSNQPQHFGDGTRLSIL.

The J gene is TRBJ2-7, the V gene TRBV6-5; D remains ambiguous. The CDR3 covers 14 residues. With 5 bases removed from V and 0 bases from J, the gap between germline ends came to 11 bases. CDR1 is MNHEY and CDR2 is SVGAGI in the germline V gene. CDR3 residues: CASSPQPASYEQYF. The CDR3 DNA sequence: TGTGCCAGCAGTCCACAGCCAGCCTCCTACGAGCAGTACTTC.

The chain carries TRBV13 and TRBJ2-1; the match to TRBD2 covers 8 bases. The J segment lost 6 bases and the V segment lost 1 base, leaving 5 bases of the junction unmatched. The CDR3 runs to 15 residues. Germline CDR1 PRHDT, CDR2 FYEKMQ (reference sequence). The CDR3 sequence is CASSLVGTSSNEQFF. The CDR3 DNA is TGTGCCAGCAGCTTAGTAGGGACTAGTTCCAATGAGCAGTTCTTC.

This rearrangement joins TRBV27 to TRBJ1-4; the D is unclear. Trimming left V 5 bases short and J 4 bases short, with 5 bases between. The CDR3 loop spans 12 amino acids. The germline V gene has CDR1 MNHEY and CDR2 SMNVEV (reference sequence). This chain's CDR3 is CASSHFNEKLFF. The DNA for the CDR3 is TGTGCCAGCAGTCACTTTAATGAAAAACTGTTTTTT.

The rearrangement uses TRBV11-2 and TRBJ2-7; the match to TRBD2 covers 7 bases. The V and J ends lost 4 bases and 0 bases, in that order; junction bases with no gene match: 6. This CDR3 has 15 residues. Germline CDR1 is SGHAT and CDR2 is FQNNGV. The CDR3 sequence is CASSSSGEYSYEQYF. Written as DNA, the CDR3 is TGTGCCAGCAGCTCTAGCGGAGAATACTCCTACGAGCAGTACTTC.

The CDR3, as DNA: TGTGCCAGCAGTCCGCCGGGGATGAGGGAGCAGTACTTC. Translated, it gives CASSPPGMREQYF. The rearrangement links TRBV27 to TRBJ2-7; D might be TRBD2 (5 bases). Trimming stripped 5 bases from V and 7 bases from J, with 15 bases between. Germline V gene sequence: CDR1 MNHEY, CDR2 SMNVEV (reference sequence). The CDR3 is 13 amino acids.

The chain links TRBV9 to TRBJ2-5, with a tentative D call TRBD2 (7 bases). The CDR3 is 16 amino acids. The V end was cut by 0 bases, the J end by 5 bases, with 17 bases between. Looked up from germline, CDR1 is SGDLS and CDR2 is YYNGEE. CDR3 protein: CASSVVASGRGETQYF. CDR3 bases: TGTGCCAGCAGCGTAGTGGCTAGCGGAAGGGGGGAGACCCAGTACTTC.

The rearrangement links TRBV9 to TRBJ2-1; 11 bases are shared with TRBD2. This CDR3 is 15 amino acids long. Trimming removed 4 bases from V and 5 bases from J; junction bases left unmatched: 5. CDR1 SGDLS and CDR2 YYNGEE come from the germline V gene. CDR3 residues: CASSSGLAADNEQFF. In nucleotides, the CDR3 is TGTGCCAGCAGCTCGGGACTAGCGGCCGACAATGAGCAGTTCTTC.

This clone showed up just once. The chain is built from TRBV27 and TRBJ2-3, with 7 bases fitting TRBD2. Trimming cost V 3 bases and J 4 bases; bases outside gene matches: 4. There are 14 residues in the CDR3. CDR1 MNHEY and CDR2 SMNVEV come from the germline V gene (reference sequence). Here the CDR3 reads CASSFRGRADTQYF. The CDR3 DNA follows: TGTGCCAGCAGTTTTCGTGGGAGGGCAGATACGCAGTATTTT.

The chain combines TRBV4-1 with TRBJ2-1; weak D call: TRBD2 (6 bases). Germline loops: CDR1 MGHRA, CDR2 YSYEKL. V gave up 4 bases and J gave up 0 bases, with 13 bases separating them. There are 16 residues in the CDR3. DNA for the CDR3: TGCGCCAGCAGCCTAGGGACTTTCTCCTCCTACAATGAGCAGTTCTTC. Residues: CASSLGTFSSYNEQFF.

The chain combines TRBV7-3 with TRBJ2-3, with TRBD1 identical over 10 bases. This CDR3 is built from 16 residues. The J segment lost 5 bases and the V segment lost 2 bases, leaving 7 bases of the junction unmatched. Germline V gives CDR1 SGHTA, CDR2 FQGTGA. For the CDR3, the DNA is TGTGCCAGCAGCTTAGGAGACAGGGGGCCAGAAGATACGCAGTATTTT. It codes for CASSLGDRGPEDTQYF.

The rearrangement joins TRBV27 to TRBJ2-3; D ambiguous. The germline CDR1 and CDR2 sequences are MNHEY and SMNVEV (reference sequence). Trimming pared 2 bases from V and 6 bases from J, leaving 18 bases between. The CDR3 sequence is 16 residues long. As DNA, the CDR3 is TGTGCCAGCAGTTTAGGCTTGGGCCTCCGGTTGGATACGCAGTATTTT. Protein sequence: CASSLGLGLRLDTQYF.

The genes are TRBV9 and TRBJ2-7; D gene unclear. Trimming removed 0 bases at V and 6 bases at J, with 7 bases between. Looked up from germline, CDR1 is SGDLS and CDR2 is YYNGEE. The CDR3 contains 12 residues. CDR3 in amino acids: CASSVEGGEQYF. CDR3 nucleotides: TGTGCCAGCAGCGTAGAAGGTGGCGAGCAGTACTTC.

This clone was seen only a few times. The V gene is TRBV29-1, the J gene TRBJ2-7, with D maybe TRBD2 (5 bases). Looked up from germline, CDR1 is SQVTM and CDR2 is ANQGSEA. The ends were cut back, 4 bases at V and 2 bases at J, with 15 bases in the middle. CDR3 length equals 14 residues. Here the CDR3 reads CSVAGGQLAYEQYF. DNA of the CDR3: TGCAGCGTTGCGGGCGGGCAGCTTGCCTACGAGCAGTACTTC.

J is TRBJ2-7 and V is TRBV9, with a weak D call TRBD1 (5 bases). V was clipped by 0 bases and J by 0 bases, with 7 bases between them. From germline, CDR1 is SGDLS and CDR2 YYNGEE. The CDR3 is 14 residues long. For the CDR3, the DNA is TGTGCCAGCAGCGTAGGACAGATCTCCTACGAGCAGTACTTC. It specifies CASSVGQISYEQYF.

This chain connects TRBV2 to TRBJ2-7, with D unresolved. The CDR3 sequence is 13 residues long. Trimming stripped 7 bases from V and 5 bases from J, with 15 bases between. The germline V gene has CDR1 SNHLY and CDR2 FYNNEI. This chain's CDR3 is CASTLMGIHEQYF. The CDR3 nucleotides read TGTGCCAGCACCCTGATGGGGATACACGAGCAGTACTTC. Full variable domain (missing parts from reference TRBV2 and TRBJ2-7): EPEVTQTPSHQVTQMGQEVILRCVPISNHLYFYWYRQILGQKVEFLVSFYNNEISEKSEIFDDQFSVERPDGSNFTLKIRSTKLEDSAMYFCASTLMGIHEQYFGPGTRLTVT.

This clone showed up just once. CDR3 nucleotides: TGTGCCAGCAGCTTTCGTACGGGAGGATCCTACGAGCAGTACTTC. This gives the protein CASSFRTGGSYEQYF. This chain connects TRBV7-9 to TRBJ2-7; 7 bases are shared with TRBD2. CDR1 is SEHNR and CDR2 is FQNEAQ in the germline V gene (reference sequence). There are 15 residues in the CDR3. The trim removed 3 bases at V and 1 base at J, leaving 6 bases unmatched.

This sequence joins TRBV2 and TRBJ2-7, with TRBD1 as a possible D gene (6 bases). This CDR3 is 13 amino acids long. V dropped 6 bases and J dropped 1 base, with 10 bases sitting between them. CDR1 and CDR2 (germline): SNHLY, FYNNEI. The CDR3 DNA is TGTGCCAGCAGAGACAGGATATCCTACGAGCAGTACTTC. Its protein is CASRDRISYEQYF.

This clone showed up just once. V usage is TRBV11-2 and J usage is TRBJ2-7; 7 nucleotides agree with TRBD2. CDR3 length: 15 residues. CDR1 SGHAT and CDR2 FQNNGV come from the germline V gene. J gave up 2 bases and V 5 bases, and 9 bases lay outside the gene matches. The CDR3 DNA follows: TGTGCCAGCAGCGCAGCTAGCGGACCGACCTACGAGCAGTACTTC. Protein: CASSAASGPTYEQYF.

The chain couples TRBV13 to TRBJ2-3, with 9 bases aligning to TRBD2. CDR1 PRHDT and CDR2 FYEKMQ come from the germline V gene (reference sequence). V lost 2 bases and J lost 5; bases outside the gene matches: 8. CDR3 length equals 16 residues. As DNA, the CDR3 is TGTGCCAGCAGCTTACTCCTGGGACTAGCAGTAGATACGCAGTATTTT. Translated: CASSLLLGLAVDTQYF.

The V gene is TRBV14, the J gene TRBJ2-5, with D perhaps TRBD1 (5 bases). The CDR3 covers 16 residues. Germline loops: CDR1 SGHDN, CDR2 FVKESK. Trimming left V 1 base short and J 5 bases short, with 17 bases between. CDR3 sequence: CASSQGRVFPHETQYF. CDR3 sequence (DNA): TGTGCCAGCAGCCAAGGCAGGGTCTTCCCTCACGAGACCCAGTACTTC.

This CDR3 is CASSMSSGNTIYF. The DNA of the CDR3 is TGTGCCAGTAGTATGAGCTCTGGAAACACCATATATTTT. The V gene is TRBV19, the J gene TRBJ1-3; D is ambiguous. CDR1 is LNHDA and CDR2 is SQIVND in the germline V gene (reference sequence). V was shortened by 3 bases and J by 0 bases, with 3 bases between the two germline ends. The CDR3 spans 13 residues.

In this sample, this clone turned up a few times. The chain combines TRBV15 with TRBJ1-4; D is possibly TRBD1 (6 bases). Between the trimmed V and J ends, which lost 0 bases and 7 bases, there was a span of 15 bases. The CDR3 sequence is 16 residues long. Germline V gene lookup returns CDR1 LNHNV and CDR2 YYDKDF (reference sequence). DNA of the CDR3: TGTGCCACCAGCAGAGATCGCGGGGGGCTTCGTGAAAAACTGTTTTTT. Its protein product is CATSRDRGGLREKLFF.

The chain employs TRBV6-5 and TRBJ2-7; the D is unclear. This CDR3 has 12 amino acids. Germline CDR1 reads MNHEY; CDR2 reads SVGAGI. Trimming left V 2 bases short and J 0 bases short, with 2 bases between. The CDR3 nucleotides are TGTGCCAGCAGTTACAACTCCTACGAGCAGTACTTC. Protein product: CASSYNSYEQYF.